This T cell receptor (beta chain) was captured in a study of cytotoxic CD8 clonotypes in ibrutinib-treated CLL. For the study at large: Outcomes included 24 partial and 2 complete responses; after median about 5.5 years, around 15 stayed remitted and some 12 progressed.

Overall study findings and caveats: Patients with sustained remission and those progressing were sampled at differing times.

Only in-frame clones appear in the TCRdb table, and some are missing; sequencing was by immunoSEQ multiplex PCR. In the table there are fewer than 90,000 clones, about two thirds of which are singletons. Germline V gene sequence: CDR1 MNHNS, CDR2 SASEGT. The CDR3 is made up of 18 amino acids. V dropped 4 bases and J dropped 7; count of bases not matched to a gene: 16. This clone has only a few counts. Antigen specificity is unknown. The sample here was PBMCs, taken after 12 months of ibrutinib treatment. The chain couples TRBV6-1 to TRBJ2-2, with 9 bases fitting TRBD1. This receptor was obtained from a human donor with chronic lymphocytic leukemia. The CDR3 DNA sequence: TGTGCCAGCAGTGCAATACAGGGGGCAAACCAGAACCTCGGGGAGCTGTTTTTT. Its protein product is CASSAIQGANQNLGELFF.